This TCR beta chain was obtained from a study of T-cell reconstitution after alpha-beta-depleted transplantation in children. This CDR3 has 15 amino acids. Germline values: CDR1 SGHRS, CDR2 YFSETQ. V was clipped by 4 bases and J by 1 base; unmatched bases: 3. The authors prepared the TCRbeta library with unique molecular identifiers. TCRdb re-analysed the PCR reads in MiXCR, keeping a single row per CDR3 protein. The table includes about 500,000 distinct CDR3 sequences, about 30% detected once. The TCR sequence derives from a human donor who donated a stem cell graft to a child with aplastic anemia. Specimen: PBMCs from the stem cell graft donor, collected from the stem cell graft. This sequence joins TRBV5-1 and TRBJ2-2, with TRBD1 identical over 8 bases. This CDR3 is CASSAGTGNTGELFF. In DNA, the CDR3 is TGCGCCAGCAGCGCCGGGACAGGGAACACCGGGGAGCTGTTTTTT.